This T cell receptor beta chain is drawn from a study of T-cell memory formation after mild COVID-19. Study background: The TCR clusters were mostly specific to one donor. Overall study findings and caveats: That cross-reactive memory joined was suggested by some responding clones appearing in pre-infection memory. CM and EM subsets held most contracting CD4+ clones; EMRA held CD8+ ones.

Losses at the gene ends were 5 bases for V and 7 bases for J; bases not matched to a gene: 3. The CDR3 totals 15 residues. Germline values: CDR1 SEHNR, CDR2 FQNEAQ (reference sequence). TCRdb redid the calling of the 5' RACE reads with MiXCR, one entry per CDR3 protein. Counted here are 68,000 or so distinct CDR3 sequences, roughly 17% occurring once; the ten biggest clones make up about 33%. In the case of this clonotype: The antigen is not known.

The specimen sequenced was PBMCs or a T cell subset sorted from them (not recorded which). The receptor was derived from an adult woman who had mild COVID-19 (a few samples of this study predate the infection). Cell type and time point are not known. This sequence joins TRBV7-9 and TRBJ2-1, with 15 bases fitting TRBD2. This chain's CDR3 is CASSTGTSGGNEQFF. In DNA form, the CDR3 reads TGTGCCAGCAGCACCGGGACTAGCGGGGGGAATGAGCAGTTCTTC.